The 22 T cell receptor beta chains below all came from one sample that was sequenced in a study of cytomegalovirus exposure and HLA in healthy donors. PCR amplification relied on 60 Vbeta primers (plus 13 Jbeta primers). Sequencing was performed with immunoSEQ multiplex PCR; in TCRdb, only in-frame clones are kept and a portion is missing. The sample holds roughly 87,000 clones, roughly 77% seen once. The sequencing sample was made of PBMCs. The source of these receptors is a woman between 40 and 55 years old in good health and CMV-seropositive.

This chain joins TRBV20-1 and TRBJ2-7; TRBD2 is a possible D gene (6 bases). The germline V gene has CDR1 DFQATT and CDR2 SNEGSKA (reference sequence). The CDR3 is made up of 11 amino acids. Trimming removed 0 bases from V and 12 bases from J, with 12 bases in between. The CDR3 coding sequence is TGCAGTGCTAGAGATTATAGGGAGGTGTACTTC. This gives the protein CSARDYREVYF.

The genes are TRBV28 and TRBJ2-1, with D possibly TRBD2 on 6 matching bases. The V end lost 3 bases, the J end lost 15 bases, and 18 bases lay between the germline ends. Looked up from germline, CDR1 is MDHEN and CDR2 is SYDVKM. The length of the CDR3 is 13 residues. Here the CDR3 DNA reads TGTGCCAGCAGTTTCGGGAGCCGGGAAAGGCGGTTCTTC. Translation gives CASSFGSRERRFF.

CDR3 nucleotide sequence: TGCGCCACTTCCCCAAGGGCGGGCAGCTCCTACAATGAGCAGTTCTTC. Translation: CATSPRAGSSYNEQFF. This chain joins TRBV4-3 and TRBJ2-1, with D perhaps matching TRBD2 (5 bases). This CDR3 has 16 residues. V lost 10 bases to trimming and J lost 0 bases, with 19 bases between them. Germline V gene data show CDR1 as LGHNA and CDR2 as YSLEER.

This chain uses TRBV7-3 with TRBJ1-6, with D unresolved. V gave up 5 bases and J gave up 7 bases, with 9 bases separating them. The CDR3 runs 13 residues. Germline-derived CDR1 and CDR2 are SGHTA and FQGTGA. CDR3 sequence: CASSPRLNSPLHF. Here the CDR3 DNA reads TGTGCCAGCAGCCCCCGACTGAATTCACCCCTCCACTTT.

A single count supports this clone. J is TRBJ2-3 and V is TRBV6-1, with TRBD2 identical over 9 bases. Trimming took 1 base from V and 2 from J; bases not matched to a gene: 4. The CDR3 extends over 16 amino acids. Germline CDR1 MNHNS, CDR2 SASEGT. The CDR3 sequence is CASSEVASGNTDTQYF. The CDR3 DNA reads as TGTGCCAGCAGTGAAGTGGCTAGCGGGAACACAGATACGCAGTATTTT.

As regards this clone: Germline is not matched at one junction end, which may reflect a read error. The rearrangement joins TRBV7-9 to TRBJ1-5; no reliable D call. The CDR3 extends over 9 amino acids. CDR1 and CDR2 (germline): SEHNR, FQNEAQ (reference sequence). This CDR3 reads CGRRQPQHF. In DNA, the CDR3 is TGCGGGAGGAGGCAGCCCCAGCATTTT. The variable domain in full, completed from reference TRBV7-9 and TRBJ1-5, reads DTGVSQNPRHKITKRGQNVTFRCDPISEHNRLYWYRQTLGQGPEFLTYFQNEAQLEKSRLLSDRFSAERPKGSFSTLEIQRTEQGDSAMYLCGRRQPQHFGDGTRLSIL.

This chain uses TRBV6-1 with TRBJ2-5; 10 nucleotides align to TRBD2. Germline V gives CDR1 MNHNS, CDR2 SASEGT. The V segment lost 6 bases and the J segment 3 bases; nucleotides outside the gene matches: 7. The CDR3 has 15 amino acids. The CDR3 bases are TGTGCCAGCAGCCCCGGGACTAGCGCCAAAGAGACCCAGTACTTC. Translated, it gives CASSPGTSAKETQYF.

This chain uses TRBV30 with TRBJ1-2, with 8 bases that match TRBD1. J lost 6 bases, V lost 7 bases, and 10 bases had no gene match. This CDR3 region has 13 residues. Looked up from germline, CDR1 is GTSNPN and CDR2 is SVGIG (reference sequence). The CDR3 DNA reads as TGTGCCTCCGGACAGGGAACGAGGAATGGCTACACCTTC. Its protein is CASGQGTRNGYTF.

The table lists this clone with a few counts. The rearrangement uses TRBV6-5 and TRBJ1-5; tentatively, D is TRBD1 (5 bases). This CDR3 has 15 residues. Germline V lookup: CDR1 MNHEY, CDR2 SVGAGI. Trimming removed 4 bases at V and 4 bases at J, with 14 bases between. The CDR3 nucleotides are TGTGCCAGCAGTTTGACAGCTCGCTCTAATCAGCCCCAGCATTTT. Protein: CASSLTARSNQPQHF.

The chain recombines TRBV6-5 with TRBJ1-3; D ambiguous. The germline V gene has CDR1 MNHEY and CDR2 SVGAGI. The CDR3 sequence is 13 residues long. Trimming took off 6 bases at V and 3 bases at J, with 9 bases between the two ends. CDR3 amino acids: CASSSVVGNTIYF. The CDR3 DNA sequence: TGTGCCAGCAGCAGTGTGGTTGGAAACACCATATATTTT.

The chain is built from TRBV5-8 and TRBJ2-7; 9 bases map to TRBD1. The V segment lost 3 bases and the J segment 5 bases; nucleotides outside the gene matches: 9. Germline CDR1 is SGHTS and CDR2 is YDEGEE. The CDR3 contains 15 residues. The CDR3 DNA reads as TGTGCCAGCAGCTGGGGACAGGGACCCAGGGACGAGCAGTACTTC. Translated, it gives CASSWGQGPRDEQYF.

This chain connects TRBV7-6 to TRBJ2-2; D not resolved. The germline V and J ends were trimmed by 5 bases and 6 bases, with 13 bases remaining between them. CDR3 length: 14 residues. The V gene's germline CDR1 is SGHVS and CDR2 FNYEAQ. In DNA form, the CDR3 reads TGTGCCAGCAGCCAAACCCTGGGCGCCGGGGAGCTGTTTTTT. Amino acid sequence: CASSQTLGAGELFF.

V is TRBV7-8 and J is TRBJ2-1, with D tentatively TRBD2 (5 bases). Germline CDR1 reads SGHVS; CDR2 reads FQNEAQ. The CDR3 length is 14 residues. V was trimmed by 3 bases and J by 10 bases, leaving 16 bases between them. CDR3 DNA sequence: TGTGCCAGCAGCTTCACCGGGGTCTGGCTAGAGCAGTTCTTC. This codes for CASSFTGVWLEQFF.

In nucleotides, the CDR3 is TGCGCCAGCAGCTTCTCGCAGGGGACTGAAGCTTTCTTT. It codes for CASSFSQGTEAFF. The V and J genes are TRBV5-1 and TRBJ1-1; D is possibly TRBD1 (6 bases). Germline lookup yields CDR1 SGHRS and CDR2 YFSETQ. Between the trimmed V and J ends, which lost 2 bases and 5 bases, there was a span of 10 bases. The CDR3 length is 13 residues.

The genes are TRBV19 and TRBJ1-2, with D unresolved. V was cut by 5 bases and J by 7 bases, with 14 bases left in between. CDR1 LNHDA and CDR2 SQIVND come from the germline V gene (reference sequence). The CDR3 is 13 amino acids. This CDR3 is CASSPETQSGYTF. Written as DNA, the CDR3 is TGTGCCAGTAGTCCGGAGACCCAGTCTGGCTACACCTTC.

This rearrangement joins TRBV28 to TRBJ1-1; 8 bases map to TRBD1. CDR3 length: 14 residues. Germline-derived CDR1 and CDR2 are MDHEN and SYDVKM. V shed 8 bases, J shed 10 bases, and the junction held 15 bases outside the gene matches. CDR3 protein: CASLPGQAPYGAFF. The CDR3 DNA follows: TGTGCCAGCCTGCCGGGACAGGCTCCCTACGGAGCTTTCTTT.

The CDR3 loop is CASSRESGRGDEQYF. In nucleotides, the CDR3 is TGCGCCAGCAGCCGGGAGTCAGGGCGGGGCGACGAGCAGTACTTC. This chain joins TRBV4-3 and TRBJ2-7, with D possibly being TRBD2 (6 bases). The CDR3 loop spans 15 amino acids. The ends were cut back, 4 bases at V and 5 bases at J, with 18 bases in the middle. The germline gives CDR1 LGHNA, CDR2 YSLEER.

The chain carries TRBV27 and TRBJ2-5; TRBD2 matches 11 bases. Per germline, CDR1 MNHEY and CDR2 SMNVEV (reference sequence). This CDR3 has 15 residues. Trimming at V came to 5 bases and at J to 4 bases, leaving 6 bases not matched to a gene. The CDR3 reads CASSRALAGVETQYF. In nucleotides, the CDR3 is TGTGCCAGCAGTCGGGCACTAGCGGGGGTAGAGACCCAGTACTTC.

The chain couples TRBV7-9 to TRBJ1-5, with D perhaps TRBD1 (6 bases). The V gene lost 2 bases and the J gene lost 3 bases, with 14 bases spanning the gap. From germline, CDR1 is SEHNR and CDR2 FQNEAQ (reference sequence). The length of the CDR3 is 16 residues. The CDR3 nucleotides read TGTGCCAGCAGCTTATCCAAGACAGGATCCAATCAGCCCCAGCATTTT. Protein sequence: CASSLSKTGSNQPQHF.

J is TRBJ1-5 and V is TRBV18, with D uncertain. The V gene lost 1 base and the J gene lost 4 bases, with 5 bases spanning the gap. From germline, CDR1 is KGHSH and CDR2 LQKENI. CDR3 length: 13 amino acids. The CDR3 region is CASSPLENQPQHF. The CDR3 DNA follows: TGTGCCAGCTCACCACTCGAGAATCAGCCCCAGCATTTT.

Comments on this clone: The sample holds other DNA sequences that translate to the same CDR3. This sequence joins TRBV9 and TRBJ1-1, with unresolved D. The ends were cut back, 2 bases at V and 6 bases at J, with 11 bases in the middle. The CDR3 contains 13 residues. Germline CDR1 and CDR2: SGDLS and YYNGEE. The CDR3 DNA is TGTGCCAGCAGCGTGGGAGGGAGCGCTGAAGCTTTCTTT. Amino acid sequence: CASSVGGSAEAFF.

V usage is TRBV7-9 and J usage is TRBJ2-6; 8 bases match TRBD2. Germline CDR1 is SEHNR and CDR2 is FQNEAQ (reference sequence). The CDR3 loop spans 17 amino acids. V dropped 5 bases and J dropped 4; count of bases not matched to a gene: 10. The chain's CDR3 is CASSQQAGVMGANVLTF. The CDR3 nucleotides read TGTGCCAGCAGCCAGCAAGCGGGAGTTATGGGGGCCAACGTCCTGACTTTC. The full variable domain, with the rest looked up from reference TRBV7-9 and TRBJ2-6, is DTGVSQNPRHKITKRGQNVTFRCDPISEHNRLYWYRQTLGQGPEFLTYFQNEAQLEKSRLLSDRFSAERPKGSFSTLEIQRTEQGDSAMYLCASSQQAGVMGANVLTFGAGSRLTVL.